This is a list of T cell receptor beta chains from one sample in a study of human T cells and chemical hapten exposure. TCRdb independently ran MiXCR on the RACE reads; one entry per CDR3 protein. This sample has 65,000 to 95,000 distinct CDR3 sequences; 8.5% to 10% occur once, and the top ten carry roughly 1.5%. The sample consisted of whole blood. These receptors originate from a female donor in good health. Some clones in this sample may be carry-over from other donors' samples. Both conserved end residues are part of each CDR3. Fields, in order: V gene, J gene, clone size, D gene, CDR3 protein, CDR3 DNA. The D gene is left open where the match is weak. Some rows mark clone size as missing; the rest say once, few, many or name a class of expanded clone.

v_gene: TRBV6-6; j_gene: TRBJ1-4; abundance: few; d_gene: .; CDR3aa: CASSYPPGSGWGRQEKLFF; CDR3nt: TGTGCCAGCAGTTACCCGCCAGGGTCAGGTTGGGGCAGACAGGAGAAACTGTTTTTT
v_gene: TRBV20-1; j_gene: TRBJ2-5; abundance: .; d_gene: .; CDR3aa: CSAHRDSKETQYF; CDR3nt: TGCAGTGCCCACCGAGACTCCAAAGAGACCCAGTACTTC
v_gene: TRBV6-5; j_gene: TRBJ2-1; abundance: many; d_gene: .; CDR3aa: CASSTRGPLGNEQFF; CDR3nt: TGTGCCAGCAGTACGCGGGGGCCCCTGGGTAATGAGCAGTTCTTC
v_gene: TRBV5-1; j_gene: TRBJ2-7; abundance: few; d_gene: .; CDR3aa: CASSIEPDNYEQYF; CDR3nt: TGCGCCAGCAGCATCGAACCTGACAACTACGAGCAGTACTTC
v_gene: TRBV11-1; j_gene: TRBJ1-2; abundance: .; d_gene: .; CDR3aa: CASSQSGVGGYTF; CDR3nt: TGTGCCAGCAGCCAATCAGGGGTAGGAGGCTACACCTTC
v_gene: TRBV20-1; j_gene: TRBJ2-7; abundance: many; d_gene: .; CDR3aa: CSADHKANYEQYF; CDR3nt: TGCAGTGCTGACCACAAGGCCAACTACGAGCAGTACTTC
v_gene: TRBV27; j_gene: TRBJ2-3; abundance: .; d_gene: .; CDR3aa: CASMGGGTDTQYF; CDR3nt: TGTGCCTCCATGGGTGGCGGCACAGATACGCAGTATTTT
v_gene: TRBV19; j_gene: TRBJ1-6; abundance: .; d_gene: TRBD1; CDR3aa: CASSMPDRGSSYNSPLHF; CDR3nt: TGTGCCAGTAGTATGCCAGACAGGGGGAGCTCCTATAATTCACCCCTCCACTTT
v_gene: TRBV4-3; j_gene: TRBJ2-7; abundance: many; d_gene: .; CDR3aa: CASSQDPRGEQYF; CDR3nt: TGCGCCAGCAGCCAAGATCCTCGCGGCGAGCAGTACTTC
v_gene: TRBV9; j_gene: TRBJ1-3; abundance: many; d_gene: TRBD1; CDR3aa: CASSGQGAIGNTIYF; CDR3nt: TGTGCCAGCAGCGGACAGGGGGCTATCGGAAACACCATATATTTT
v_gene: TRBV20-1; j_gene: TRBJ2-5; abundance: .; d_gene: .; CDR3aa: CSARGETSTQYF; CDR3nt: TGCAGTGCTAGAGGGGAAACTTCGACCCAGTACTTC
v_gene: TRBV20-1; j_gene: TRBJ2-3; abundance: .; d_gene: .; CDR3aa: CSARDPLASILADTQYF; CDR3nt: TGCAGTGCTAGAGATCCGTTGGCTAGCATTTTGGCAGATACGCAGTATTTT
v_gene: TRBV7-6; j_gene: TRBJ1-4; abundance: many; d_gene: TRBD1; CDR3aa: CASSSTGANEKLFF; CDR3nt: TGTGCCAGCAGCTCCACAGGGGCTAATGAAAAACTGTTTTTT
v_gene: TRBV29-1; j_gene: TRBJ1-6; abundance: many; d_gene: TRBD1; CDR3aa: CSASTGTALNSPLHF; CDR3nt: TGCAGCGCGTCAACTGGGACAGCCCTAAATTCACCCCTCCACTTT
v_gene: TRBV7-8; j_gene: TRBJ1-1; abundance: few; d_gene: .; CDR3aa: CASSIYRDTEAFF; CDR3nt: TGTGCCAGCAGCATTTACAGGGACACTGAAGCTTTCTTT
v_gene: TRBV15; j_gene: TRBJ1-6; abundance: .; d_gene: .; CDR3aa: CATSVSQENSPLHF; CDR3nt: TGTGCCACCAGCGTCTCCCAGGAAAATTCACCCCTCCACTTT
v_gene: TRBV29-1; j_gene: TRBJ2-7; abundance: few; d_gene: .; CDR3aa: CSVEMGLYEQYF; CDR3nt: TGCAGCGTTGAGATGGGGCTCTACGAGCAGTACTTC
v_gene: TRBV20-1; j_gene: TRBJ2-7; abundance: many; d_gene: TRBD2; CDR3aa: CSALGLGGDEQYF; CDR3nt: TGCAGTGCCCTAGGTCTGGGGGGGGACGAGCAGTACTTC
v_gene: TRBV5-5; j_gene: TRBJ1-1; abundance: many; d_gene: .; CDR3aa: CASSFTGGSTEAFF; CDR3nt: TGTGCCAGCAGCTTCACTGGGGGATCCACTGAAGCTTTCTTT
v_gene: TRBV20-1; j_gene: TRBJ2-5; abundance: many; d_gene: TRBD2; CDR3aa: CSASSGGDQETQYF; CDR3nt: TGCAGTGCTAGCAGCGGGGGGGACCAAGAGACCCAGTACTTC
v_gene: TRBV6-5; j_gene: TRBJ2-3; abundance: .; d_gene: .; CDR3aa: CASSPTGRRGTDTQYF; CDR3nt: TGTGCCAGCAGTCCGACAGGTCGACGGGGCACAGATACGCAGTATTTT
v_gene: TRBV6-6; j_gene: TRBJ2-3; abundance: few; d_gene: TRBD1; CDR3aa: CASSRQGPGTDTQYF; CDR3nt: TGTGCCAGCAGCCGACAGGGACCCGGCACAGATACGCAGTATTTT
v_gene: TRBV7-3; j_gene: TRBJ1-1; abundance: few; d_gene: .; CDR3aa: CASSSHYSTEAFF; CDR3nt: TGTGCCAGCAGCTCGCACTACAGCACTGAAGCTTTCTTT
v_gene: TRBV12-3/TRBV12-4; j_gene: TRBJ2-3; abundance: many; d_gene: TRBD1; CDR3aa: CASLAGTVNSDTQYF; CDR3nt: TGTGCCAGTCTGGCTGGGACAGTGAACTCAGATACGCAGTATTTT
v_gene: TRBV5-4; j_gene: TRBJ2-2; abundance: .; d_gene: .; CDR3aa: CASNEIGAGELFF; CDR3nt: TGTGCCAGCAACGAGATTGGAGCCGGGGAGCTGTTTTTT
v_gene: TRBV20-1; j_gene: TRBJ2-7; abundance: many; d_gene: .; CDR3aa: CSARVLGQVGYEQYF; CDR3nt: TGCAGTGCTAGAGTCCTAGGACAAGTCGGGTACGAGCAGTACTTC
v_gene: TRBV7-2; j_gene: TRBJ2-3; abundance: .; d_gene: .; CDR3aa: CASSLGGGGRDTQYF; CDR3nt: TGTGCCAGCAGCTTAGGAGGGGGGGGCCGGGATACGCAGTATTTT
v_gene: TRBV4-1; j_gene: TRBJ1-5; abundance: many; d_gene: TRBD1; CDR3aa: CASSEGGGQAMNSNQPQHF; CDR3nt: TGCGCCAGCAGCGAGGGGGGTGGACAGGCGATGAATAGCAATCAGCCCCAGCATTTT
v_gene: TRBV15; j_gene: TRBJ2-7; abundance: many; d_gene: TRBD1; CDR3aa: CATSRTGQGYEQYF; CDR3nt: TGTGCCACCAGCAGAACCGGACAGGGCTACGAGCAGTACTTC
v_gene: TRBV2; j_gene: TRBJ2-3; abundance: many; d_gene: TRBD2; CDR3aa: CASSASGVFTDTQYF; CDR3nt: TGTGCCAGCAGTGCTAGCGGGGTTTTCACAGATACGCAGTATTTT
v_gene: TRBV3-1; j_gene: TRBJ2-3; abundance: few; d_gene: .; CDR3aa: CASSQDLGGGTDTQYF; CDR3nt: TGTGCCAGCAGCCAAGATCTGGGGGGCGGCACAGATACGCAGTATTTT
v_gene: TRBV25-1; j_gene: TRBJ1-2; abundance: many; d_gene: .; CDR3aa: CASVGQGYGYTF; CDR3nt: TGTGCCAGCGTCGGGCAGGGGTACGGCTACACCTTC
v_gene: TRBV6-5; j_gene: TRBJ2-3; abundance: .; d_gene: TRBD1; CDR3aa: CASRAQRPGQGGGTDTQYF; CDR3nt: TGTGCCAGCAGAGCACAGAGGCCAGGACAGGGTGGAGGCACAGATACGCAGTATTTT
v_gene: TRBV10-3; j_gene: TRBJ1-6; abundance: many; d_gene: .; CDR3aa: CAISEGRASSYNSPLHF; CDR3nt: TGTGCCATCAGTGAAGGAAGGGCCAGCTCCTATAATTCACCCCTCCACTTT
v_gene: TRBV24-1; j_gene: TRBJ2-3; abundance: few; d_gene: .; CDR3aa: CATSGGAGSSTDTQYF; CDR3nt: TGTGCCACCAGTGGCGGTGCGGGGTCTAGCACAGATACGCAGTATTTT
v_gene: TRBV10-3; j_gene: TRBJ2-4; abundance: many; d_gene: TRBD1; CDR3aa: CATQTGLAKNIQYF; CDR3nt: TGTGCCACCCAGACAGGGCTAGCCAAAAACATTCAGTACTTC
v_gene: TRBV6-5; j_gene: TRBJ1-6; abundance: .; d_gene: TRBD1; CDR3aa: CASSHLDRESPLHF; CDR3nt: TGTGCCAGCAGTCACCTCGACAGGGAATCACCCCTCCACTTT
v_gene: TRBV5-1; j_gene: TRBJ1-4; abundance: .; d_gene: TRBD1; CDR3aa: CASSDLRGGGAEKLFF; CDR3nt: TGCGCCAGCAGCGACCTGAGGGGAGGGGGCGCCGAAAAACTGTTTTTT
v_gene: TRBV13; j_gene: TRBJ1-2; abundance: .; d_gene: .; CDR3aa: CASSPPAGNGYTF; CDR3nt: TGTGCCAGCAGCCCCCCGGCAGGGAATGGCTACACCTTC
v_gene: TRBV3-1; j_gene: TRBJ1-4; abundance: .; d_gene: .; CDR3aa: CASSQDRDPARGEKLFF; CDR3nt: TGTGCCAGCAGCCAAGACCGGGACCCCGCGAGGGGTGAAAAACTGTTTTTT
v_gene: TRBV12-3/TRBV12-4; j_gene: TRBJ2-7; abundance: many; d_gene: .; CDR3aa: CASSMMRGGEQYF; CDR3nt: TGTGCCAGCAGTATGATGCGGGGCGGCGAGCAGTACTTC
v_gene: TRBV28; j_gene: TRBJ2-7; abundance: .; d_gene: .; CDR3aa: CASTHPGGQEQYF; CDR3nt: TGTGCCAGCACCCATCCCGGGGGACAGGAGCAGTACTTC
v_gene: TRBV7-2; j_gene: TRBJ2-5; abundance: .; d_gene: .; CDR3aa: CASSLSQGGKTQYF; CDR3nt: TGTGCCAGCAGCTTATCGCAGGGTGGGAAGACCCAGTACTTC
v_gene: TRBV7-9; j_gene: TRBJ2-3; abundance: .; d_gene: TRBD1; CDR3aa: CASSFPGQGLDTQYF; CDR3nt: TGTGCCAGCAGCTTTCCGGGACAGGGGTTAGATACGCAGTATTTT
v_gene: TRBV12-3/TRBV12-4; j_gene: TRBJ1-2; abundance: .; d_gene: .; CDR3aa: CASSFGDNYGYTF; CDR3nt: TGTGCCAGCAGTTTCGGGGACAACTATGGCTACACCTTC